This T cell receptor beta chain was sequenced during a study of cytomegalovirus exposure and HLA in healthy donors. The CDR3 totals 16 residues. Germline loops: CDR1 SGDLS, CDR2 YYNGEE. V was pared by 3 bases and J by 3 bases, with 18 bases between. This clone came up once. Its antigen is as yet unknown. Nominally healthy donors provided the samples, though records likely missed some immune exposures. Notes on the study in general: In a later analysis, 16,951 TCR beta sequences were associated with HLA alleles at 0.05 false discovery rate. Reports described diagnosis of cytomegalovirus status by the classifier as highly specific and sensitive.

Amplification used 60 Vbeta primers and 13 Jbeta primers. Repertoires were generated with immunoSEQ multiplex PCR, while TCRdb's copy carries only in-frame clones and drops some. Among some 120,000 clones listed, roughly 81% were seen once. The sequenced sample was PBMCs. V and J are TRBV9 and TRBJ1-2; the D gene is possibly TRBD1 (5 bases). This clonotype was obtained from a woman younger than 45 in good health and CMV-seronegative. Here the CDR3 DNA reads TGTGCCAGCAGCGCGCCTCCGAGGACATGGGACTATGGCTACACCTTC. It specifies CASSAPPRTWDYGYTF.